This T cell receptor beta chain is from a study of blood T cell repertoires in COVID-19. Overall study context: Samples came from the United States, Italy and Spain, spanning acute and convalescent COVID-19.

Clones were sequenced by immunoSEQ multiplex PCR, and TCRdb holds only the in-frame ones, with some missing. This table has tens of thousands of clones, around 76% appearing once. Trimming shortened V by 2 bases and J by 5 bases, and 9 bases separated the two germline ends. The V gene's germline CDR1 is SEHNR and CDR2 FQNEAQ (reference sequence). The CDR3 is made up of 13 amino acids. Sequenced material: peripheral blood. The chain combines TRBV7-9 with TRBJ2-5; tentative D call: TRBD2 (5 bases). The source of this sequence is a woman of 80 years or more with active or convalescent COVID-19. The DNA of the CDR3 is TGTGCCAGCAGCTTATCCGGGGTGGAGACCCAGTACTTC. This gives the protein CASSLSGVETQYF.